The next 28 T cell receptor beta chains were all read from a single sample in a study of neurological immune-mediated disorders. TCRdb redid the calling of the 5' RACE reads with MiXCR, one entry per CDR3 protein. Here the sample spans about 120,000 distinct CDR3 sequences, 3.2% being singletons. Specimen: PBMCs. The receptors derive from a woman in her thirties with multiple sclerosis.

Many counts were recorded for this clonotype. The V and J genes are TRBV7-2 and TRBJ2-1; perhaps TRBD2 as D (7 bases). V shed 6 bases and J shed 6 bases, with 24 bases lying between them. Germline V gives CDR1 SGHTA, CDR2 FQGNSA. The CDR3 consists of 17 residues. CDR3 DNA sequence: TGTGCCAGCAGTCACCGAGGGGGAGGGGTGGTAATCAATGAGCAGTTCTTC. This gives the protein CASSHRGGGVVINEQFF.

This clonotype was detected many times. The chain links TRBV12-3 or TRBV12-4 to TRBJ2-3; 12 bases agree with TRBD2. With 6 bases clipped from V and 5 bases from J, the junction kept 15 bases outside the gene matches. This CDR3 spans 18 amino acids. CDR3 coding DNA: TGTGCCAGCAGCCCTAAACATGCTAGCGGGAGGGCCGAAGATACGCAGTATTTT. Translated: CASSPKHASGRAEDTQYF.

This clonotype was recorded at least ten times. V gene TRBV7-9 combines with J gene TRBJ1-1, with D perhaps matching TRBD1 (5 bases). This CDR3 is 12 amino acids long. Germline V gives CDR1 SEHNR, CDR2 FQNEAQ (reference sequence). The V gene lost 1 base and the J gene lost 10 bases, with 10 bases spanning the gap. Here the CDR3 reads CASSLGDRGAFF. The DNA for the CDR3 is TGTGCCAGCAGCTTAGGGGATAGGGGAGCTTTCTTT.

There are many counts of this clonotype. The junction departs from germline at one end; a sequencing error may be responsible. The CDR3 reads CASSQDGGAPNF. The CDR3, as DNA: TGTGCCAGCAGCCAAGATGGAGGTGCCCCCAACTTC. This rearrangement joins TRBV4-2 to TRBJ2-1, with D possibly TRBD2 on 5 matching bases. Germline V gene data show CDR1 as LGHNA and CDR2 as YNFKEQ. The CDR3 sequence is 12 residues long.

This clonotype was seen ten or more times. The chain combines TRBV20-1 with TRBJ1-1; D is unclear. V was clipped by 0 bases and J by 0 bases, with 8 bases between them. The CDR3 runs to 14 residues. Germline V gives CDR1 DFQATT, CDR2 SNEGSKA (reference sequence). Here the CDR3 DNA reads TGCAGTGCTAGAGATTCGGCCGTGAACACTGAAGCTTTCTTT. The encoded protein is CSARDSAVNTEAFF.

The table lists this clonotype with many counts. The chain has TRBV7-2 and TRBJ2-3, with 11 bases lining up with TRBD1. The germline CDR1 and CDR2 sequences are SGHTA and FQGNSA. V was pared by 5 bases and J by 5 bases, with 6 bases of the junction left unmatched. There are 15 residues in the CDR3. CDR3 residues: CASSQEGTGGDTQYF. Here the CDR3 DNA reads TGTGCCAGCAGCCAGGAGGGGACAGGGGGAGATACGCAGTATTTT. The full variable domain, with the rest looked up from reference TRBV7-2 and TRBJ2-3, is GAGVSQSPSNKVTEKGKDVELRCDPISGHTALYWYRQSLGQGLEFLIYFQGNSAPDKSGLPSDRFSAERTGGSVSTLTIQRTQQEDSAVYLCASSQEGTGGDTQYFGPGTRLTVL.

This clonotype showed up many times. The genes are TRBV12-3 or TRBV12-4 and TRBJ1-2; no reliable D call. V lost 7 bases to trimming and J lost 4 bases, with 10 bases between them. The CDR3 covers 12 residues. Here the CDR3 DNA reads TGTGCCAGCACGGTACGGTCCTATGGCTACACCTTC. This sequence encodes CASTVRSYGYTF.

Ten or more counts support this clonotype. The V and J genes are TRBV20-1 and TRBJ1-1, with 7 positions matching TRBD1. CDR1 and CDR2 (germline): DFQATT, SNEGSKA (reference sequence). This CDR3 is 15 amino acids long. V gave up 4 bases and J gave up 1 base; unmatched junction bases: 9. CDR3 sequence: CSATSIRDRNTEAFF. The CDR3 DNA reads TGCAGTGCTACGAGCATCCGGGACAGGAACACTGAAGCTTTCTTT.

This clonotype was found many times. The rearrangement links TRBV7-9 to TRBJ2-7; tentative D call: TRBD1 (5 bases). Germline V gene sequence: CDR1 SEHNR, CDR2 FQNEAQ (reference sequence). The CDR3 runs 13 residues. V lost 1 base and J lost 4, with 8 bases in between. The DNA of the CDR3 is TGTGCCAGCAGCTTAGGGACACCATACGAGCAGTACTTC. Encoded protein: CASSLGTPYEQYF.

This clonotype was observed at least ten times. V gene TRBV20-1 combines with J gene TRBJ1-3; possible D gene TRBD1, 6 bases. V shed 5 bases and J shed 5 bases, with 16 bases lying between them. This CDR3 is 14 amino acids long. Germline-derived CDR1 and CDR2 are DFQATT and SNEGSKA (reference sequence). The CDR3: CSALNRVSRNTIYF. The CDR3 coding sequence is TGCAGTGCTCTTAACAGGGTGTCGAGAAACACCATATATTTT.

In this sample, this clonotype turned up many times. This chain joins TRBV10-3 and TRBJ1-1; D is perhaps TRBD1 (6 bases). CDR1 and CDR2 (germline): ENHRY, SYGVKD. The CDR3 sequence is 17 residues long. V shed 3 bases and J shed 2 bases, with 19 bases lying between them. CDR3 sequence (DNA): TGTGCCATCAGTGAATCGGGACGGGGGGCTAGCAACACTGAAGCTTTCTTT. Residues: CAISESGRGASNTEAFF.

This clonotype showed up many times. This sequence joins TRBV7-8 and TRBJ2-1; TRBD2 might be the D (6 bases). This CDR3 comprises 12 residues. Trimming took off 5 bases at V and 15 bases at J, with 17 bases between the two ends. Germline V gene lookup returns CDR1 SGHVS and CDR2 FQNEAQ. CDR3 sequence: CASSPGPGRPFF. CDR3 nucleotides: TGTGCCAGCAGCCCGGGACCCGGGAGACCGTTCTTC.

This clonotype has a count of ten or more. The chain employs TRBV12-3 or TRBV12-4 and TRBJ1-4; tentatively, D is TRBD1 (6 bases). CDR3 length equals 15 residues. V was cut by 6 bases and J by 7 bases, with 18 bases left in between. The CDR3: CASSIRTEGSEKLFF. DNA for the CDR3: TGTGCCAGCAGCATACGGACAGAGGGAAGTGAAAAACTGTTTTTT.

This clonotype showed up many times. The V gene is TRBV4-1, the J gene TRBJ2-7; D ambiguous. Trimming pared 1 base from V and 2 bases from J, leaving 15 bases between. Germline V lookup: CDR1 MGHRA, CDR2 YSYEKL. This CDR3 contains 16 residues. The CDR3 loop is CASSQVVIKAPYEQYF. CDR3 sequence (DNA): TGCGCCAGCAGCCAAGTTGTCATCAAGGCCCCCTACGAGCAGTACTTC.

The table lists this clonotype with many counts. Relative to the germline gene, one junction end is altered; a read error may explain this. This chain joins TRBV6-2 or TRBV6-3 and TRBJ2-1; D remains ambiguous. Germline CDR1 is MNHEY and CDR2 is SVGEGT. The CDR3 has 14 amino acids. CDR3: CASSPTREYRAITF. CDR3 coding DNA: TGTGCCAGCAGTCCTACCCGCGAATATCGGGCGATTACCTTC.

This clonotype showed up many times. The CDR3 coding sequence is TGCGCCAGCAGCTTGCGCCAAGCGGGAGCGGGCGAGCAGTACTTC. Translating it yields CASSLRQAGAGEQYF. The chain links TRBV5-1 to TRBJ2-7; 8 nucleotides align to TRBD2. V shed 1 base and J 6 bases; nucleotides not matched to a gene: 9. The V gene's germline CDR1 is SGHRS and CDR2 YFSETQ. This CDR3 has 15 amino acids.

Ten or more counts support this clonotype. The chain combines TRBV7-9 with TRBJ2-7, with D uncertain. The CDR3 extends over 15 amino acids. CDR1 and CDR2 (germline): SEHNR, FQNEAQ (reference sequence). Trimming took 2 bases from V and 2 from J, leaving 13 bases between them. CDR3 region: CASSLSARPAYEQYF. The CDR3 coding sequence is TGTGCCAGCAGCTTATCGGCGAGGCCAGCCTACGAGCAGTACTTC. The full variable domain, in which reference TRBV7-9 and TRBJ2-7 provide the parts outside the CDR3, is DTGVSQNPRHKITKRGQNVTFRCDPISEHNRLYWYRQTLGQGPEFLTYFQNEAQLEKSRLLSDRFSAERPKGSFSTLEIQRTEQGDSAMYLCASSLSARPAYEQYFGPGTRLTVT.

In this sample, this clonotype turned up many times. The chain uses TRBV20-1 and TRBJ1-5; tentatively, D is TRBD1 (5 bases). The length of the CDR3 is 13 residues. The V gene lost 5 bases and the J gene lost 0 bases, with 8 bases spanning the gap. Germline-derived CDR1 and CDR2 are DFQATT and SNEGSKA (reference sequence). CDR3 loop: CSAGDGSNQPQHF. CDR3 nucleotides: TGCAGTGCTGGGGACGGTAGCAATCAGCCCCAGCATTTT.

In its sample, this clonotype was seen many times. The gene calls are TRBV25-1 and TRBJ1-1, with D maybe TRBD1 (6 bases). Germline values: CDR1 MGHDK, CDR2 SYGVNS. The CDR3 length is 11 residues. Trimming removed 6 bases from V and 10 bases from J, with 12 bases in between. The CDR3 sequence is CASSRGLSAFF. Here the CDR3 DNA reads TGTGCCAGCAGCAGGGGTCTCTCAGCTTTCTTT.

This clonotype was picked up many times. This chain connects TRBV20-1 to TRBJ1-5; no clear D. From germline, CDR1 is DFQATT and CDR2 SNEGSKA (reference sequence). Deletions cut 0 bases from V and 3 bases from J, with 9 bases between. The CDR3 spans 14 residues. The CDR3 here is CSAREGQINQPQHF. Here the CDR3 DNA reads TGCAGTGCTAGAGAAGGGCAGATCAATCAGCCCCAGCATTTT.

This clonotype was picked up many times. The chain links TRBV7-6 to TRBJ2-5, with D possibly being TRBD2 (5 bases). The V and J ends lost 4 bases and 2 bases respectively, with 20 bases between them. This CDR3 comprises 17 residues. Per germline, CDR1 SGHVS and CDR2 FNYEAQ. In DNA form, the CDR3 reads TGTGCCAGCAGCTCCCCAATCGGGGAATCAACACAAGAGACCCAGTACTTC. Its protein is CASSSPIGESTQETQYF.

This clonotype was seen repeatedly, ten times or more. The chain uses TRBV7-9 and TRBJ1-2, with D maybe TRBD1 (5 bases). CDR1 SEHNR and CDR2 FQNEAQ come from the germline V gene (reference sequence). The CDR3 has 15 residues. Trimming shortened V by 2 bases and J by 6 bases, and 16 bases separated the two germline ends. The CDR3 sequence: CASSLPGVVGDGYTF. The CDR3 DNA is TGTGCCAGCAGCTTACCCGGGGTTGTAGGGGATGGCTACACCTTC.

This clonotype was seen ten or more times. The chain is built from TRBV5-1 and TRBJ1-6; TRBD1 matches at 7 bases. V shed 4 bases and J 9 bases; nucleotides not matched to a gene: 13. This CDR3 contains 16 residues. The germline V gene has CDR1 SGHRS and CDR2 YFSETQ. The CDR3 reads CASSPGQAIASSPLHF. DNA for the CDR3: TGCGCCAGCAGCCCCGGACAGGCCATCGCGAGTTCACCCCTCCACTTT. The variable domain in full, completed from reference TRBV5-1 and TRBJ1-6, reads KAGVTQTPRYLIKTRGQQVTLSCSPISGHRSVSWYQQTPGQGLQFLFEYFSETQRNKGNFPGRFSGRQFSNSRSEMNVSTLELGDSALYLCASSPGQAIASSPLHFGNGTRLTVT.

This clonotype has a count of ten or more. This chain links TRBV4-3 with TRBJ1-1; D remains ambiguous. Germline-derived CDR1 and CDR2 are LGHNA and YSLEER. The CDR3 consists of 14 residues. V dropped 2 bases and J dropped 8 bases, with 15 bases sitting between them. CDR3 in DNA: TGCGCCAGCAGCCAAACCCCCCGAGGCAGGGAAGCTTTCTTT. The encoded protein is CASSQTPRGREAFF.

This clonotype was recorded at least ten times. V gene TRBV4-3 combines with J gene TRBJ2-1; no firm D call. CDR1 LGHNA and CDR2 YSLEER come from the germline V gene. CDR3 length equals 13 residues. The germline V and J ends were trimmed by 0 bases and 8 bases, with 8 bases remaining between them. The CDR3 DNA reads as TGCGCCAGCAGCCAAGATGTGTATGATGAGCAGTTCTTC. Translated: CASSQDVYDEQFF.

This clonotype was detected ten times or more. The chain couples TRBV15 to TRBJ2-5, with a possible D match to TRBD2 (6 bases). Germline-derived CDR1 and CDR2 are LNHNV and YYDKDF (reference sequence). The CDR3 runs to 16 residues. The germline V and J ends were trimmed by 2 bases and 2 bases, with 15 bases remaining between them. This CDR3 reads CATSRISRGRQETQYF. The CDR3 DNA is TGTGCCACCAGCAGAATCTCGCGGGGAAGGCAAGAGACCCAGTACTTC.

This clonotype has a count of ten or more. The rearrangement links TRBV7-9 to TRBJ1-1; D is unclear. The germline V and J ends were trimmed by 5 bases and 4 bases, with 17 bases remaining between them. This CDR3 spans 15 amino acids. Germline V gives CDR1 SEHNR, CDR2 FQNEAQ (reference sequence). The CDR3: CASSTLDLTTTEAFF. CDR3 in DNA: TGTGCCAGCAGCACGTTGGACCTTACCACCACTGAAGCTTTCTTT.

Ten or more counts support this clonotype. The CDR3 spells CSVEVEGIPYGYTF. Here the CDR3 DNA reads TGCAGCGTTGAAGTCGAAGGGATCCCCTATGGCTACACCTTC. The chain uses TRBV29-1 and TRBJ1-2; no reliable D call. Trimming shortened V by 1 base and J by 4 bases, and 13 bases separated the two germline ends. The CDR3 is made up of 14 amino acids. Germline CDR1 SQVTM, CDR2 ANQGSEA.